These 27 T cell receptor beta chains came from one sample sequenced in a study of blood T cell repertoires in COVID-19. Profiled with immunoSEQ multiplex PCR; TCRdb holds only in-frame clones, not every one. The repertoire holds about 120,000 clones, with approximately 83% as singletons. Sequences were obtained from peripheral blood. These receptors were obtained from a man at least 80 years old with active or convalescent COVID-19.

As DNA, the CDR3 is TGTGCCAGCAGCTTAGGGGGTCGTACTAGCGGGCGTAGAGATACGCAGTATTTT. Translating gives CASSLGGRTSGRRDTQYF. The chain combines TRBV11-2 with TRBJ2-3; TRBD2 agrees at 9 bases. V lost 1 base and J lost 5; bases outside the gene matches: 13. Germline assignment: CDR1 SGHAT and CDR2 FQNNGV. The length of the CDR3 is 18 residues. The variable domain in full, completed from reference TRBV11-2 and TRBJ2-3, reads EAGVAQSPRYKIIEKRQSVAFWCNPISGHATLYWYQQILGQGPKLLIQFQNNGVVDDSQLPKDRFSAERLKGVDSTLKIQPAKLEDSAVYLCASSLGGRTSGRRDTQYFGPGTRLTVL.

This clone was found once. The chain uses TRBV19 and TRBJ1-5; D is possibly TRBD1 (5 bases). From germline, CDR1 is LNHDA and CDR2 SQIVND (reference sequence). CDR3 length: 15 amino acids. V lost 3 bases, J lost 2 bases, and 11 bases lay in between. The CDR3 sequence: CASSMGGAGNQPQHF. For the CDR3, the DNA is TGTGCCAGTAGTATGGGTGGGGCTGGCAATCAGCCCCAGCATTTT. The full variable domain, completed using reference TRBV19 and TRBJ1-5, is DGGITQSPKYLFRKEGQNVTLSCEQNLNHDAMYWYRQDPGQGLRLIYYSQIVNDFQKGDIAEGYSVSREKKESFPLTVTSAQKNPTAFYLCASSMGGAGNQPQHFGDGTRLSIL.

The chain combines TRBV14 with TRBJ1-3; D remains unclear. This CDR3 region has 17 residues. From germline, CDR1 is SGHDN and CDR2 FVKESK. V was cut by 2 bases and J by 0 bases, with 14 bases left in between. The CDR3 reads CASSQYNPGFSGNTIYF. The CDR3 nucleotides read TGTGCCAGCAGCCAATATAATCCCGGGTTCTCTGGAAACACCATATATTTT.

The chain has TRBV5-4 and TRBJ2-2; D gene uncertain. The CDR3 sequence is 15 residues long. V was pared by 0 bases and J by 4 bases, with 10 bases between. CDR1 and CDR2 from the germline V gene are SGHNT and YYREEE (reference sequence). DNA of the CDR3: TGTGCCAGCAGCTTGGACGGGTCGATCACCGGGGAGCTGTTTTTT. Its protein is CASSLDGSITGELFF.

The gene calls are TRBV28 and TRBJ2-1, with TRBD1 matching over 11 bases. Germline V gene lookup returns CDR1 MDHEN and CDR2 SYDVKM. This CDR3 contains 13 residues. V trimming: 6 bases; J trimming: 9 bases; junction bases outside the gene matches: 4. The CDR3, as DNA: TGTGCCAGCAGCGGACAGGGGGCAAGTGAGCAGTTCTTC. It translates to CASSGQGASEQFF.

The V and J genes are TRBV25-1 and TRBJ2-7, with 7 bases that match TRBD2. Trimming removed 8 bases from V and 5 bases from J; junction bases left unmatched: 3. The germline gives CDR1 MGHDK, CDR2 SYGVNS. There are 11 residues in the CDR3. The CDR3 bases are TGTGCCAGCGGACTAGGGGACGAGCAGTACTTC. Protein: CASGLGDEQYF.

V usage is TRBV6-2 or TRBV6-3 and J usage is TRBJ1-4; no reliable D call. Germline V gene data show CDR1 as MNHEY and CDR2 as SVGEGT. The CDR3 has 15 residues. V was pared by 2 bases and J by 6 bases, with 13 bases between. CDR3 loop: CASSYGGESDEKLFF. In DNA, the CDR3 is TGTGCCAGCAGTTACGGTGGAGAGTCTGATGAAAAACTGTTTTTT.

The CDR3, as DNA: TGTGCCAGCTCCTCCGCCGGGGATCCCACAGATACGCAGTATTTT. Amino acid sequence: CASSSAGDPTDTQYF. This rearrangement joins TRBV7-3 to TRBJ2-3, with D possibly being TRBD2 (5 bases). Germline CDR1 SGHTA, CDR2 FQGTGA. This CDR3 comprises 15 residues. Trimming took 8 bases from V and 2 from J, leaving 17 bases between them.

V and J are TRBV11-3 and TRBJ1-6; no reliable D call. Germline CDR1 is SGHNT and CDR2 is YENEEA. CDR3 size: 12 residues. Trimming took 7 bases from V and 8 from J, leaving 9 bases between them. As DNA, the CDR3 is TGTGCCAGCACCCCCATAGATTCACCCCTCCACTTT. Translating it yields CASTPIDSPLHF.

This clone was recorded once. The gene calls are TRBV2 and TRBJ2-1; D gene uncertain. Trimming removed 7 bases from V and 6 bases from J, with 10 bases in between. From germline, CDR1 is SNHLY and CDR2 FYNNEI. The CDR3 length is 12 residues. The CDR3 bases are TGTGCCAGCAATCTGGGCCGCAATGAGCAGTTCTTC. Amino acids: CASNLGRNEQFF.

This clone appeared once. J is TRBJ1-6 and V is TRBV30, with D possibly matching TRBD1 (5 bases). V lost 5 bases and J lost 4, with 9 bases in between. CDR1 and CDR2 from the germline V gene are GTSNPN and SVGIG (reference sequence). The CDR3 extends over 13 amino acids. The CDR3 sequence is CAWGGVYNSPLHF. The CDR3 nucleotides are TGTGCCTGGGGGGGAGTTTATAATTCACCCCTCCACTTT.

The gene calls are TRBV6-1 and TRBJ1-4; weak D call: TRBD1 (6 bases). Trimming stripped 1 base from V and 6 bases from J, with 12 bases between. In germline, CDR1 is MNHNS, CDR2 SASEGT. The CDR3 has 15 amino acids. In DNA form, the CDR3 reads TGTGCCAGCAGTGAAGGATACGGGGGGCATGAAAAACTGTTTTTT. This codes for CASSEGYGGHEKLFF.

The chain couples TRBV5-1 to TRBJ1-1; TRBD1 is a possible D gene (5 bases). Germline-derived CDR1 and CDR2 are SGHRS and YFSETQ. Trimming shortened V by 2 bases and J by 1 base, and 12 bases separated the two germline ends. This CDR3 is built from 15 residues. The CDR3 reads CASSLIDRKNTEAFF. The CDR3 DNA reads as TGCGCCAGCAGCTTAATCGACAGAAAGAACACTGAAGCTTTCTTT.

The V gene is TRBV5-1, the J gene TRBJ2-7; 8 bases match TRBD2. V was pared by 0 bases and J by 1 base, with 3 bases of the junction left unmatched. CDR3 size: 15 residues. CDR1 SGHRS and CDR2 YFSETQ come from the germline V gene. The CDR3 region has the DNA TGCGCCAGCAGCTTGGCGGGACTAGGGTCCTACGAGCAGTACTTC. Its translation: CASSLAGLGSYEQYF.

The CDR3 region is CASSSTGTGIGEQFF. The CDR3 region has the DNA TGTGCCAGCAGTTCGACCGGGACAGGGATCGGTGAGCAGTTCTTC. The chain employs TRBV2 and TRBJ2-1; 9 bases line up with TRBD1. Trimming took 5 bases from V and 9 from J; bases not matched to a gene: 11. Germline V gives CDR1 SNHLY, CDR2 FYNNEI. The CDR3 has 15 residues. The variable domain in full, with the rest retrieved from reference TRBV2 and TRBJ2-1, is EPEVTQTPSHQVTQMGQEVILRCVPISNHLYFYWYRQILGQKVEFLVSFYNNEISEKSEIFDDQFSVERPDGSNFTLKIRSTKLEDSAMYFCASSSTGTGIGEQFFGPGTRLTVL.

The rearrangement links TRBV7-2 to TRBJ1-2; 7 bases match TRBD1. Trimming took 4 bases from V and 3 from J; bases not matched to a gene: 8. Germline V gene sequence: CDR1 SGHTA, CDR2 FQGNSA. The CDR3 runs 15 residues. Written as DNA, the CDR3 is TGTGCCAGCAGCTCGACTACGACAGGGTACTATGGCTACACCTTC. Amino acids: CASSSTTTGYYGYTF.

This clone has only one observation. The rearrangement links TRBV7-2 to TRBJ2-6, with no clear D. Trimming removed 1 base from V and 0 bases from J, with 10 bases in between. The CDR3 is 17 amino acids. Germline CDR1 and CDR2: SGHTA and FQGNSA. CDR3: CASSLVLQNSGANVLTF. The CDR3 nucleotides are TGTGCCAGCAGCTTAGTCCTTCAGAACTCTGGGGCCAACGTCCTGACTTTC.

This rearrangement joins TRBV7-3 to TRBJ2-3; no reliable D call. The CDR3 extends over 12 amino acids. V lost 4 bases and J 6 bases, leaving 8 bases between the germline ends. CDR1 is SGHTA, CDR2 FQGTGA, per germline. CDR3 region: CASSYTGDTQYF. DNA for the CDR3: TGTGCCAGCAGCTATACCGGGGATACGCAGTATTTT.

The rearrangement uses TRBV30 and TRBJ1-1, with unresolved D. CDR1 is GTSNPN, CDR2 SVGIG, per germline (reference sequence). The CDR3 contains 14 residues. Trimming left V 0 bases short and J 1 base short, with 9 bases between. The CDR3 sequence: CAWSVGIQNTEAFF. In DNA, the CDR3 is TGTGCCTGGAGTGTCGGGATACAGAACACTGAAGCTTTCTTT.

This clone has a handful of counts. The chain carries TRBV7-2 and TRBJ2-7, with TRBD2 identical over 13 bases. Trimming took 4 bases from V and 0 from J; bases not matched to a gene: 0. The CDR3 is 15 amino acids. CDR1 is SGHTA and CDR2 is FQGNSA in the germline V gene. The chain's CDR3 is CASSWTSGSSYEQYF. The CDR3 DNA follows: TGTGCCAGCAGCTGGACTAGCGGGAGCTCCTACGAGCAGTACTTC. Full variable domain (rest looked up from reference TRBV7-2 and TRBJ2-7): GAGVSQSPSNKVTEKGKDVELRCDPISGHTALYWYRQSLGQGLEFLIYFQGNSAPDKSGLPSDRFSAERTGGSVSTLTIQRTQQEDSAVYLCASSWTSGSSYEQYFGPGTRLTVT.

V and J are TRBV29-1 and TRBJ1-1; 7 nucleotides line up with TRBD1. The CDR3 spans 12 residues. CDR1 is SQVTM, CDR2 ANQGSEA, per germline. The V gene end was trimmed by 7 bases and the J gene end by 2 bases; junction bases not matched to a gene: 4. CDR3 DNA sequence: TGCAGCGCCGGGACAGTTAACACTGAAGCTTTCTTT. It is translated as CSAGTVNTEAFF. Full variable domain (outside the CDR3, taken from reference TRBV29-1 and TRBJ1-1): SAVISQKPSRDICQRGTSLTIQCQVDSQVTMMFWYRQQPGQSLTLIATANQGSEATYESGFVIDKFPISRPNLTFSTLTVSNMSPEDSSIYLCSAGTVNTEAFFGQGTRLTVV.

The chain carries TRBV29-1 and TRBJ1-1; D may be TRBD1 (6 bases). The length of the CDR3 is 14 residues. Germline V gene data show CDR1 as SQVTM and CDR2 as ANQGSEA. Trimming stripped 4 bases from V and 1 base from J, with 13 bases between. This CDR3 is CSVAGDTWNTEAFF. CDR3 in DNA: TGCAGCGTTGCTGGGGACACTTGGAACACTGAAGCTTTCTTT.

The gene calls are TRBV11-1 and TRBJ2-7, with D perhaps matching TRBD2 (6 bases). Germline CDR1 SGHAT, CDR2 FQDESV (reference sequence). V was clipped by 5 bases and J by 5 bases, with 16 bases between them. CDR3 length: 14 amino acids. This CDR3 is CASSNRESPHEQYF. CDR3 DNA: TGTGCCAGCAGCAACCGGGAGTCCCCCCACGAGCAGTACTTC.

CDR3 DNA sequence: TGTGCCAGCAATCGACAGGGGGCGGGTCAAGAGACCCAGTACTTC. This translates into CASNRQGAGQETQYF. The rearrangement uses TRBV27 and TRBJ2-5; the match to TRBD1 covers 10 bases. V shed 7 bases, J shed 2 bases, and the junction held 7 bases outside the gene matches. Germline lookup yields CDR1 MNHEY and CDR2 SMNVEV (reference sequence). The CDR3 is 15 amino acids.

This rearrangement joins TRBV4-1 to TRBJ2-1, with TRBD1 matching 8 bases. CDR3 length: 17 amino acids. V trimming: 0 bases; J trimming: 1 base; junction bases outside the gene matches: 5. The V gene's germline CDR1 is MGHRA and CDR2 YSYEKL. The CDR3 DNA reads as TGCGCCAGCAGCCAAGATCCGGACAGGGCGTCCTACAATGAGCAGTTCTTC. Residues: CASSQDPDRASYNEQFF.

The gene calls are TRBV7-3 and TRBJ2-5; TRBD2 agrees at 7 bases. Trimming removed 5 bases from V and 4 bases from J; junction bases left unmatched: 13. CDR1 is SGHTA and CDR2 is FQGTGA in the germline V gene. The CDR3 length is 16 residues. The CDR3 bases are TGTGCCAGCAGCCGCAGGAGGCGGGAGCGGGGAGAGACCCAGTACTTC. Translated: CASSRRRRERGETQYF.

The rearrangement links TRBV7-6 to TRBJ1-1; 8 bases are a match to TRBD1. The CDR3 runs 19 residues. CDR1 and CDR2 from the germline V gene are SGHVS and FNYEAQ. J gave up 1 base and V 3 bases, and 16 bases lay outside the gene matches. CDR3: CASSFMWTGRQGTNTEAFF. CDR3 nucleotide sequence: TGTGCCAGCAGCTTCATGTGGACCGGCAGACAGGGGACGAACACTGAAGCTTTCTTT.